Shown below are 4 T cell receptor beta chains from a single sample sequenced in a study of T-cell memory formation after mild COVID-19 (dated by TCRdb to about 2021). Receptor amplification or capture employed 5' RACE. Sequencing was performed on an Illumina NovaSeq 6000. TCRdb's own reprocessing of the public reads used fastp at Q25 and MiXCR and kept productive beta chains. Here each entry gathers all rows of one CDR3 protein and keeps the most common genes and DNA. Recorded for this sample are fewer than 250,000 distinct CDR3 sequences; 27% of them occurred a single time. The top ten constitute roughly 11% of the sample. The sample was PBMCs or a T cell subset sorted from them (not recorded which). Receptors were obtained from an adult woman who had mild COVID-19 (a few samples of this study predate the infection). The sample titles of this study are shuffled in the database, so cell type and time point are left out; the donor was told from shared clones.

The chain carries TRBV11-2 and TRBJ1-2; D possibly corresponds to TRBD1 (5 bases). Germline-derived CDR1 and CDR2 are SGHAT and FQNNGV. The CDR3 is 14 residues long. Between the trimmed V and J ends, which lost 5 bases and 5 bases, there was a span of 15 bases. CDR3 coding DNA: TGTGCCAGCAGCCCCGGGGCTAATCCGTATGGCTACACCTTC. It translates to CASSPGANPYGYTF.

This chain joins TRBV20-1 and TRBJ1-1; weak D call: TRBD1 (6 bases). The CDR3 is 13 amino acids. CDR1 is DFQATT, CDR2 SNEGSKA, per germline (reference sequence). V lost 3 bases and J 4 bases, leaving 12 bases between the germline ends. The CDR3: CSASGLGATEAFF. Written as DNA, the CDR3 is TGCAGTGCTAGCGGTTTGGGGGCCACTGAAGCTTTCTTT.

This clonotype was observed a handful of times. For the CDR3, the DNA is TGCGCCAGCAGCCCGGCGGGGGGGAACACTGAAGCTTTCTTT. It specifies CASSPAGGNTEAFF. The rearrangement joins TRBV5-1 to TRBJ1-1; D possibly corresponds to TRBD1 (5 bases). The CDR3 has 14 amino acids. The germline V gene has CDR1 SGHRS and CDR2 YFSETQ. V dropped 4 bases and J dropped 1 base, with 11 bases sitting between them. The whole variable domain, filled in from reference TRBV5-1 and TRBJ1-1, reads KAGVTQTPRYLIKTRGQQVTLSCSPISGHRSVSWYQQTPGQGLQFLFEYFSETQRNKGNFPGRFSGRQFSNSRSEMNVSTLELGDSALYLCASSPAGGNTEAFFGQGTRLTVV.

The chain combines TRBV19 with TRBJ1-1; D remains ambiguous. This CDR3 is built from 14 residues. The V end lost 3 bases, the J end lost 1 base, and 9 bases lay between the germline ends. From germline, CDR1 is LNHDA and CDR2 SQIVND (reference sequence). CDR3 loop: CASSIPAGNTEAFF. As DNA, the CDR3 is TGTGCCAGTAGTATCCCAGCAGGGAACACTGAAGCTTTCTTT.